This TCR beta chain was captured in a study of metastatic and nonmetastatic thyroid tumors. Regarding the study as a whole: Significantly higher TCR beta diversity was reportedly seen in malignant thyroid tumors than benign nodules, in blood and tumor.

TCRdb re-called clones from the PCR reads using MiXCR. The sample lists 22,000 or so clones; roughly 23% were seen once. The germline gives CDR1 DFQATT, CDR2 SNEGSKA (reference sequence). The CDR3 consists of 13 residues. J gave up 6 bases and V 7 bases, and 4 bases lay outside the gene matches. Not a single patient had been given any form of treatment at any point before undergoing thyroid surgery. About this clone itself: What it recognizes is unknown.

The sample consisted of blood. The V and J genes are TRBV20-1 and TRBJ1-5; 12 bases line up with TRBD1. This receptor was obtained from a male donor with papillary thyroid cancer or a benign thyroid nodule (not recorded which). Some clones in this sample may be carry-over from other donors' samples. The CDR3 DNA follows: TGCAGTGTCTCGGGACAGGGGGCTCAGCCCCAGCATTTT. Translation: CSVSGQGAQPQHF.